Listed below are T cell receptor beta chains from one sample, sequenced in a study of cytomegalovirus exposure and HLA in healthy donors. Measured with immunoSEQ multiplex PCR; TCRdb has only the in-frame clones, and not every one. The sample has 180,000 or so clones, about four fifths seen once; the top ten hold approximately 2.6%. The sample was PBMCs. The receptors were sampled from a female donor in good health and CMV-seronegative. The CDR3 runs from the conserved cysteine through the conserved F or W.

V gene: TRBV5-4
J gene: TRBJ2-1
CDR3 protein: CASSPNSPLRHEQFF

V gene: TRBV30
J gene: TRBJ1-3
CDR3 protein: CAWSVGGSGNTIYF

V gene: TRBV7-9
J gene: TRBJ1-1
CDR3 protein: CSSSLALGVLPTEAFF

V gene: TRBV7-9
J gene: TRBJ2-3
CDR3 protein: CASSLNRGSTDTQYF

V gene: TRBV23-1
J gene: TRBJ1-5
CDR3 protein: CASSHARDTGFNQPQHF

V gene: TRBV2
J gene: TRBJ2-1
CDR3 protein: CASSGAGGNNEQFF

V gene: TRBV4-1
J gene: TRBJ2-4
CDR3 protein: CASSQVKGQDIQYF

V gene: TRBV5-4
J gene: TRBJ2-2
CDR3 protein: CASSSPGGVNTGELFF

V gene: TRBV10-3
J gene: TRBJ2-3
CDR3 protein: CANATLAGNQTQYF

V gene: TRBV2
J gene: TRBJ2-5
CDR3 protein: CARATGAGEETQYF

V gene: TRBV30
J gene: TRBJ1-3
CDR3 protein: CAWSVGAGNTIYF

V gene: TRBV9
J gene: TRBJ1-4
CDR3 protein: CASSVGDRGTRGEKLFF

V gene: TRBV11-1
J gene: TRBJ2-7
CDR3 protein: CASGTGGEQYF

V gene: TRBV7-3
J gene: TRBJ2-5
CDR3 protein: CASSPKGGTETQYF

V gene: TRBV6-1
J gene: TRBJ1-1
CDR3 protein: CASSRDRIRGTEAFF

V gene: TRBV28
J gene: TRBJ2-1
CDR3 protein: CASSFRREGNEQFF

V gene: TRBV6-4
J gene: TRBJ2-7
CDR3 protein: CASSDYPASPYSYEQYF

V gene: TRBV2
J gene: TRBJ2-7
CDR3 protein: CASSARTGEYEQYF

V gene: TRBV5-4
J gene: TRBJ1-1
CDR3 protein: CASSLAWANAEAFF

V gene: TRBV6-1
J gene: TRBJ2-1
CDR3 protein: CASSSGGAPNEQFF

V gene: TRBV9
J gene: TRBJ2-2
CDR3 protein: CASTLTGNTGELFF

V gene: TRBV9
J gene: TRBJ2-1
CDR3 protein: CASSVGTSPGSGQFF

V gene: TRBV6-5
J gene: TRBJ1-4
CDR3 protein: CASRQAATNEKLFF

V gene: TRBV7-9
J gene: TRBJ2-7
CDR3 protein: CASSFALASRNSYEQYF

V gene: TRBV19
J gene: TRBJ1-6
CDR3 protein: CATREAYNSPLHF

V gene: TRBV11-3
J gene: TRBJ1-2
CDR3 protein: CASSSGQGIANYGYTF

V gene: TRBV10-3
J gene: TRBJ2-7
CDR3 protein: CAISPGQGHEQYF

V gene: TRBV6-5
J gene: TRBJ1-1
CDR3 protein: CASSRDKNTEAFF

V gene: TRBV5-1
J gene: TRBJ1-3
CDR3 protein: CASSWTGSGNTIYF

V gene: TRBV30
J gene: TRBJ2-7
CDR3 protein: CAWIKRWGGDSYEQYF

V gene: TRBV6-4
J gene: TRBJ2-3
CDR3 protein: CASSRDFRTDTQYF

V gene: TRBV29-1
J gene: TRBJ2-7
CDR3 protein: CSVRGAGPAYEQYF

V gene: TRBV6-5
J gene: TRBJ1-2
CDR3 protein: CASSLTGLSNYGYTF

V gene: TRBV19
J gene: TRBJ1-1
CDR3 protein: CASSIEGVRGEAFF

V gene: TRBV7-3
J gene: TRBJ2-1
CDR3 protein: CASSWGISNSYNEQFF

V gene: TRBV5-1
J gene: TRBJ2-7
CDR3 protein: CASSQDRGTYEQYF

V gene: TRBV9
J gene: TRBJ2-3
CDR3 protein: CASSAPLSASTDTQYF

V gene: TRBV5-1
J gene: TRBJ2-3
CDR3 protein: CASSLAGGIGVTDTQYF

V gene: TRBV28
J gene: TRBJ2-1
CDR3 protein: CASSLVSGRAEGSYNEQFF

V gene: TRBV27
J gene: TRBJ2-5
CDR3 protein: CASSLFQGFETQYF

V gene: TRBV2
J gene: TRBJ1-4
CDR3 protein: CASRGDRGHRNNEKLFF

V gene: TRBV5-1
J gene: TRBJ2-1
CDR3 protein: CASSLAGETYNEQFF

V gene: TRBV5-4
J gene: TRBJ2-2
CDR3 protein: CASSSGTGNTGELFF

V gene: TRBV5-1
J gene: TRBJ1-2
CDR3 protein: CASSLAQGTEYGYTF

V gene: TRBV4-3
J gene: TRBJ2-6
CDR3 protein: CASSQLDPGVAGANVLTF

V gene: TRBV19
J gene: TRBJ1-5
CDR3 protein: CASEPGQRQPQHF

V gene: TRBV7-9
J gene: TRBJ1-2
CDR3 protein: CASSSGARTVYGYTF

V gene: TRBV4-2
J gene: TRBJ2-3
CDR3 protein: CASSQERLALDTQYF

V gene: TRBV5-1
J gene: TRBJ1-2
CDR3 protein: CASSLDPRNGYTF

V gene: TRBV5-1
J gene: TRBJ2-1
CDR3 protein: CASSLGGGEQFF

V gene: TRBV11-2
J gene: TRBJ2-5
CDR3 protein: CASSLGTAGGRETQYF

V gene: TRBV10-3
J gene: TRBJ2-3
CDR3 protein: CAISGGQVWTDTQYF

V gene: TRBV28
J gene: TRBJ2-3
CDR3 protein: CASSLNGPGQGTDTQYF

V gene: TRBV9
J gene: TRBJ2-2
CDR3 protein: CASRAITGAGELFF

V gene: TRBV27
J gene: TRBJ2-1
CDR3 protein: CASSFIDGSGVYNEQFF

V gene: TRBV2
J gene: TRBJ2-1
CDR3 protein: CASSTLAGGRDEQFF

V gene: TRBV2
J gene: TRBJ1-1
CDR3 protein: CARGDAGDTEAFF

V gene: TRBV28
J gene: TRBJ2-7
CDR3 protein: CASSFPRVVGGGYEQYF

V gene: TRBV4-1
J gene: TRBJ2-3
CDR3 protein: CASSQPTSTDTQYF

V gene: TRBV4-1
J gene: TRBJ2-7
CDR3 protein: CASSQDYTSGTPPGF